A single sample gave rise to the 19 T cell receptor beta chains below, sequenced in a study of cytomegalovirus exposure and HLA in healthy donors. 13 Jbeta primers and 60 Vbeta primers were used for the PCR. Sequencing was performed with immunoSEQ multiplex PCR; in TCRdb, only in-frame clones are kept and a portion is missing. The data hold under 150,000 clones, with 84% observed a single time. The sequencing sample was made of PBMCs. The receptors stem from a man between 50 and 59 years old in good health and CMV-seronegative.

The chain combines TRBV5-1 with TRBJ2-1, with 9 bases lining up with TRBD1. This CDR3 has 17 amino acids. Losses at the gene ends were 3 bases for V and 7 bases for J; bases not matched to a gene: 14. Germline assignment: CDR1 SGHRS and CDR2 YFSETQ. In nucleotides, the CDR3 is TGCGCCAGCAGCTCCTTAATTCCGGGACAGGGTAAAAATGAGCAGTTCTTC. As protein: CASSSLIPGQGKNEQFF. Full variable domain (outside the CDR3, taken from reference TRBV5-1 and TRBJ2-1): KAGVTQTPRYLIKTRGQQVTLSCSPISGHRSVSWYQQTPGQGLQFLFEYFSETQRNKGNFPGRFSGRQFSNSRSEMNVSTLELGDSALYLCASSSLIPGQGKNEQFFGPGTRLTVL.

In its sample, this clone was seen once. The V call is TRBV19, the J call TRBJ2-3; a weak D match, TRBD1 (7 bases). The CDR3 length is 14 residues. V was shortened by 3 bases and J by 6 bases, with 13 bases between the two germline ends. CDR1 and CDR2 from the germline V gene are LNHDA and SQIVND (reference sequence). The DNA of the CDR3 is TGTGCCAGTAGTATGGAGGGGGCAGAGGATACGCAGTATTTT. Protein product: CASSMEGAEDTQYF.

The chain carries TRBV9 and TRBJ1-5; D not resolved. CDR1 SGDLS and CDR2 YYNGEE come from the germline V gene. V was shortened by 0 bases and J by 5 bases, with 6 bases between the two germline ends. The CDR3 runs 13 residues. This chain's CDR3 is CASSVAVDQPQHF. CDR3 coding DNA: TGTGCCAGCAGCGTAGCGGTGGATCAGCCCCAGCATTTT.

The chain couples TRBV11-2 to TRBJ1-3; D is undetermined. Per germline, CDR1 SGHAT and CDR2 FQNNGV. CDR3 length: 12 amino acids. The germline V and J ends were trimmed by 6 bases and 9 bases, with 12 bases remaining between them. Here the CDR3 DNA reads TGTGCCAGCAGGGCTAGCCCAGGCACCATATATTTT. Translated: CASRASPGTIYF.

The chain has TRBV27 and TRBJ1-1, with a possible D match to TRBD1 (5 bases). The CDR3 runs 13 residues. CDR1 and CDR2 (germline): MNHEY, SMNVEV (reference sequence). V gave up 6 bases and J gave up 6 bases, with 14 bases separating them. In DNA, the CDR3 is TGTGCCAGCAGGGACATCGGGGAGGCTGAAGCTTTCTTT. Translated, it gives CASRDIGEAEAFF.

The chain carries TRBV5-6 and TRBJ2-5, with TRBD1 matching 7 bases. The J call may not be correct, given that the DNA end is closer to TRBJ2-7. Germline CDR1 is SGHDT and CDR2 is YYEEEE. The CDR3 covers 14 residues. The CDR3, as DNA: TGTGCCAGCACGTTCGGAAACCGGGACAGCGAGCAGTACTTC. This gives the protein CASTFGNRDSEQYF.

This clone appeared a single time. The chain recombines TRBV10-1 with TRBJ1-2, with D perhaps matching TRBD1 (6 bases). Germline V CDR1 and CDR2: WNHNN, SYGVQD (reference sequence). The V end lost 8 bases, the J end lost 8 bases, and 15 bases lay between the germline ends. The CDR3 has 12 residues. The CDR3, as DNA: TGCGCCAGCCTCTCGGACAGAGGGGGCTACACCTTC. It is translated as CASLSDRGGYTF.

V gene TRBV5-4 combines with J gene TRBJ1-1, with 8 bases fitting TRBD1. V lost 4 bases to trimming and J lost 5 bases; unmatched junction nucleotides: 7. Germline V CDR1 and CDR2: SGHNT, YYREEE (reference sequence). The CDR3 loop spans 14 amino acids. The CDR3: CASSPVRGQTEAFF. The CDR3 DNA reads TGTGCCAGCAGCCCGGTCAGGGGGCAGACTGAAGCTTTCTTT.

The genes are TRBV9 and TRBJ1-2; 10 bases map to TRBD1. Germline trimming cut 4 bases from V and 8 bases from J; bases unmatched to any gene: 11. Germline V gene sequence: CDR1 SGDLS, CDR2 YYNGEE. The CDR3 is 15 amino acids. The CDR3 sequence is CASSLGGTGARGYTF. The CDR3 DNA sequence: TGTGCCAGCAGCCTCGGGGGGACAGGGGCACGAGGCTACACCTTC.

The rearrangement links TRBV7-2 to TRBJ2-5, with D possibly matching TRBD2 (6 bases). The CDR3 totals 15 residues. Germline V CDR1 and CDR2: SGHTA, FQGNSA. The ends were cut back, 3 bases at V and 5 bases at J, with 16 bases in the middle. CDR3 in DNA: TGTGCCAGCAGCTTTAACAAGGGCCGGGGGGAGACCCAGTACTTC. Translation gives CASSFNKGRGETQYF. The whole variable domain, remainder taken from reference TRBV7-2 and TRBJ2-5, is GAGVSQSPSNKVTEKGKDVELRCDPISGHTALYWYRQSLGQGLEFLIYFQGNSAPDKSGLPSDRFSAERTGGSVSTLTIQRTQQEDSAVYLCASSFNKGRGETQYFGPGTRLLVL.

V gene TRBV7-8 combines with J gene TRBJ2-3; 10 nucleotides agree with TRBD2. Germline CDR1 SGHVS, CDR2 FQNEAQ. The CDR3 covers 17 residues. V dropped 1 base and J dropped 3; count of bases not matched to a gene: 7. CDR3 in DNA: TGTGCCAGCAGCTTAGGGGTCTTTAGCGGGGGGACAGATACGCAGTATTTT. Translated: CASSLGVFSGGTDTQYF.

The V gene is TRBV4-2, the J gene TRBJ2-3; D is possibly TRBD2 (6 bases). The CDR3 consists of 17 residues. The germline V gene has CDR1 LGHNA and CDR2 YNFKEQ. Trimming left V 3 bases short and J 0 bases short, with 16 bases between. The CDR3 region has the DNA TGTGCCAGCAGCCAGGAGAAGGCTAGCGAGAGCACAGATACGCAGTATTTT. Its protein is CASSQEKASESTDTQYF.

J is TRBJ2-7 and V is TRBV27; 9 bases align to TRBD1. The CDR3 spans 15 residues. Germline trimming cut 3 bases from V and 0 bases from J; bases unmatched to any gene: 3. CDR1 is MNHEY, CDR2 SMNVEV, per germline (reference sequence). In DNA, the CDR3 is TGTGCCAGCAGTTTGACGACAGGGGGCTCCTACGAGCAGTACTTC. Residues: CASSLTTGGSYEQYF.

The chain combines TRBV5-6 with TRBJ2-1; D is possibly TRBD1 (7 bases). The V and J ends lost 4 bases and 7 bases respectively, with 18 bases between them. This CDR3 is built from 15 residues. Germline V gene sequence: CDR1 SGHDT, CDR2 YYEEEE. The DNA for the CDR3 is TGTGCCAGCAGCCCCGGAGGGGGCGCGGGAAATGAGCAGTTCTTC. It yields the protein CASSPGGGAGNEQFF. The full variable domain, in which reference TRBV5-6 and TRBJ2-1 provide the parts outside the CDR3, is DAGVTQSPTHLIKTRGQQVTLRCSPKSGHDTVSWYQQALGQGPQFIFQYYEEEERQRGNFPDRFSGHQFPNYSSELNVNALLLGDSALYLCASSPGGGAGNEQFFGPGTRLTVL.

V and J are TRBV5-4 and TRBJ2-1, with 10 bases aligning to TRBD2. The CDR3 runs to 15 residues. Trimming at V came to 3 bases and at J to 4 bases, leaving 4 bases not matched to a gene. CDR1 SGHNT and CDR2 YYREEE come from the germline V gene (reference sequence). The DNA for the CDR3 is TGTGCCAGCAGCTATAGCGGGGGGACATACAATGAGCAGTTCTTC. Translating gives CASSYSGGTYNEQFF.

V usage is TRBV6-6 and J usage is TRBJ1-1, with D perhaps matching TRBD1 (6 bases). This CDR3 is 15 amino acids long. Germline values: CDR1 MNHNY, CDR2 SVGAGI (reference sequence). Between the trimmed V and J ends, which lost 6 bases and 1 base, there was a span of 15 bases. The CDR3 nucleotides are TGTGCCAGCAGCGACCCAAGGGGGGGGAACACTGAAGCTTTCTTT. It encodes CASSDPRGGNTEAFF.

For this clone: Other DNA variants within this sample encode the same CDR3. The J gene is TRBJ2-5, the V gene TRBV7-2, with 8 bases aligning to TRBD2. Per germline, CDR1 SGHTA and CDR2 FQGNSA. The CDR3 is 17 amino acids. The junction had 9 bases not matched to a gene; V was cut back by 1 base and J by 2 bases. The CDR3 region has the DNA TGTGCCAGCAGCTTAGGTGGTCGGGCGGGGGGACAAGAGACCCAGTACTTC. Translation: CASSLGGRAGGQETQYF.

V gene TRBV7-8 combines with J gene TRBJ1-2; no clear D gene. Trimming took 3 bases from V and 2 from J, leaving 10 bases between them. The CDR3 consists of 14 residues. CDR1 and CDR2 from the germline V gene are SGHVS and FQNEAQ. The CDR3 DNA reads as TGTGCCAGCAGCTTTCTCTCGGGAAACTATGGCTACACCTTC. Translated, it gives CASSFLSGNYGYTF.

This chain uses TRBV7-2 with TRBJ2-5; possible D gene TRBD2, 6 bases. The CDR3 runs to 15 residues. CDR1 SGHTA and CDR2 FQGNSA come from the germline V gene. The V end was cut by 7 bases, the J end by 4 bases, with 19 bases between. CDR3 sequence reads: CASTTTWGDRETQYF. The CDR3 nucleotides read TGTGCCAGCACTACTACGTGGGGGGATCGAGAGACCCAGTACTTC.